The 21 T cell receptor beta chains given below trace back to one sample, sequenced in a study of CD8+ T cells in alopecia areata. Reverse transcription of extracted RNA yielded cDNA, which provided the sequencing template. Only in-frame clones appear in the TCRdb table, and some are missing; sequencing was by immunoSEQ multiplex PCR. The table has about 110,000 clones, around 59% seen once. The sample was CD8+ T cells sorted from blood. The receptors were gathered from a human donor in good health.

The rearrangement uses TRBV9 and TRBJ2-4, with 13 positions matching TRBD2. After removal of 3 bases from V and 4 bases from J, the junction contained 4 bases not matched to a gene. The CDR3 consists of 16 residues. The germline V gene has CDR1 SGDLS and CDR2 YYNGEE. The CDR3 bases are TGTGCCAGCAGCGCAGGACTAGCGGGGGAGAAAAACATTCAGTACTTC. It encodes CASSAGLAGEKNIQYF.

V usage is TRBV9 and J usage is TRBJ2-2, with TRBD2 matching 13 bases. Losses at the gene ends were 3 bases for V and 5 bases for J; bases not matched to a gene: 10. Germline V gene lookup returns CDR1 SGDLS and CDR2 YYNGEE. There are 18 residues in the CDR3. CDR3 amino acids: CASSGRLAGGRFTGELFF. The CDR3 nucleotides are TGTGCCAGCAGCGGCAGACTAGCGGGGGGTAGATTTACCGGGGAGCTGTTTTTT.

The rearrangement uses TRBV11-2 and TRBJ2-7; 12 nucleotides match TRBD2. J lost 7 bases, V lost 3 bases, and 1 base had no gene match. Germline CDR1 SGHAT, CDR2 FQNNGV. CDR3 length equals 13 residues. CDR3 residues: CASSFGLAGEQYF. In DNA, the CDR3 is TGTGCCAGCAGCTTCGGACTAGCGGGAGAGCAGTACTTC. Looking up the rest from reference TRBV11-2 and TRBJ2-7 gives the full variable domain: EAGVAQSPRYKIIEKRQSVAFWCNPISGHATLYWYQQILGQGPKLLIQFQNNGVVDDSQLPKDRFSAERLKGVDSTLKIQPAKLEDSAVYLCASSFGLAGEQYFGPGTRLTVT.

The gene calls are TRBV10-3 and TRBJ2-5; a weak D match, TRBD1 (6 bases). Germline CDR1 reads ENHRY; CDR2 reads SYGVKD. The CDR3 sequence is 14 residues long. Trimming shortened V by 6 bases and J by 4 bases, and 15 bases separated the two germline ends. CDR3 amino acids: CAIRARGFGETQYF. CDR3 nucleotide sequence: TGTGCCATCAGGGCGAGGGGGTTTGGAGAGACCCAGTACTTC.

This chain uses TRBV7-2 with TRBJ2-3; the match to TRBD2 covers 12 bases. V lost 7 bases, J lost 4 bases, and 9 bases stayed unmatched. Germline V CDR1 and CDR2: SGHTA, FQGNSA. The CDR3 contains 16 residues. The CDR3 coding sequence is TGTGCCAGCACCAAAACGACTAGCGGGGGATCAGATACGCAGTATTTT. It codes for CASTKTTSGGSDTQYF.

This clone occurred a few times. This chain connects TRBV19 to TRBJ1-5; D may be TRBD1 (6 bases). This CDR3 has 14 amino acids. V was pared by 6 bases and J by 3 bases, with 12 bases between. CDR1 is LNHDA and CDR2 is SQIVND in the germline V gene (reference sequence). CDR3 loop: CASRPQGYNQPQHF. In nucleotides, the CDR3 is TGTGCCAGTAGGCCACAGGGCTACAATCAGCCCCAGCATTTT.

With regard to this clone: Other DNA sequences in the same sample also yield this CDR3. This chain uses TRBV5-1 with TRBJ2-1; D not certain. In germline, CDR1 is SGHRS, CDR2 YFSETQ. Trimming stripped 0 bases from V and 7 bases from J, with 5 bases between. The CDR3 is 12 residues long. The CDR3 DNA sequence: TGCGCCAGCAGCTTGGGTGGGAATGAGCAGTTCTTC. Translating it yields CASSLGGNEQFF.

J is TRBJ2-1 and V is TRBV15; D is undetermined. The length of the CDR3 is 13 residues. Germline values: CDR1 LNHNV, CDR2 YYDKDF (reference sequence). V was pared by 3 bases and J by 12 bases, with 15 bases between. CDR3 nucleotide sequence: TGTGCCACCAGCAGCCTATCAGACAAGGGGCAGTTCTTC. Its translation: CATSSLSDKGQFF.

The chain combines TRBV5-1 with TRBJ2-2; 10 bases are shared with TRBD1. The CDR3 contains 16 residues. Germline CDR1 and CDR2: SGHRS and YFSETQ. J gave up 3 bases and V 4 bases, and 6 bases lay outside the gene matches. This chain's CDR3 is CASSSPGTGDTGELFF. The DNA for the CDR3 is TGCGCCAGCAGCAGCCCCGGGACAGGGGACACCGGGGAGCTGTTTTTT. Drawing the rest from reference TRBV5-1 and TRBJ2-2, the complete variable domain is KAGVTQTPRYLIKTRGQQVTLSCSPISGHRSVSWYQQTPGQGLQFLFEYFSETQRNKGNFPGRFSGRQFSNSRSEMNVSTLELGDSALYLCASSSPGTGDTGELFFGEGSRLTVL.

J is TRBJ2-7 and V is TRBV5-1; TRBD1 matches at 9 bases. This CDR3 comprises 16 residues. CDR1 and CDR2 from the germline V gene are SGHRS and YFSETQ. V lost 2 bases to trimming and J lost 1 base; unmatched junction nucleotides: 7. CDR3 sequence: CASSLYGTGTSYEQYF. DNA of the CDR3: TGCGCCAGCAGCTTATATGGGACAGGGACATCCTACGAGCAGTACTTC. The variable domain in full, completed from reference TRBV5-1 and TRBJ2-7, reads KAGVTQTPRYLIKTRGQQVTLSCSPISGHRSVSWYQQTPGQGLQFLFEYFSETQRNKGNFPGRFSGRQFSNSRSEMNVSTLELGDSALYLCASSLYGTGTSYEQYFGPGTRLTVT.

V and J are TRBV9 and TRBJ2-1, with 10 bases identical to TRBD1. J gave up 4 bases and V 4 bases, and 5 bases lay outside the gene matches. The CDR3 contains 15 residues. The germline V gene encodes CDR1 SGDLS and CDR2 YYNGEE. Written as DNA, the CDR3 is TGTGCCAGCAGCCGGGACAGGGGAGGATACAATGAGCAGTTCTTC. This encodes CASSRDRGGYNEQFF.

The chain links TRBV4-3 to TRBJ2-7; 9 bases are a match to TRBD2. V was pared by 0 bases and J by 4 bases, with 10 bases of the junction left unmatched. The CDR3 totals 17 residues. The germline V gene has CDR1 LGHNA and CDR2 YSLEER. In nucleotides, the CDR3 is TGCGCCAGCAGCCAAGATCTAGCTAGCGGGGTATGGTACGAGCAGTACTTC. As protein: CASSQDLASGVWYEQYF.

V usage is TRBV4-3 and J usage is TRBJ1-5; 8 bases fit TRBD1. This CDR3 region has 15 residues. In germline, CDR1 is LGHNA, CDR2 YSLEER. With 4 bases clipped from V and 2 bases from J, the junction kept 4 bases outside the gene matches. Here the CDR3 reads CASSPETGGNQPQHF. DNA of the CDR3: TGCGCCAGCAGCCCAGAGACAGGGGGCAATCAGCCCCAGCATTTT.

The chain recombines TRBV5-1 with TRBJ1-2; D uncertain. This CDR3 contains 13 residues. Between the trimmed V and J ends, which lost 0 bases and 4 bases, there was a span of 7 bases. Germline-derived CDR1 and CDR2 are SGHRS and YFSETQ. Written as DNA, the CDR3 is TGCGCCAGCAGCTTGGAACCGTTCTATGGCTACACCTTC. This codes for CASSLEPFYGYTF.

This clone was found once. J is TRBJ2-1 and V is TRBV9; a weak D match, TRBD1 (5 bases). In germline, CDR1 is SGDLS, CDR2 YYNGEE. The CDR3 runs to 15 residues. Trimming removed 3 bases at V and 2 bases at J, with 12 bases between. For the CDR3, the DNA is TGTGCCAGCAGCGCGCCCTCGACAGCCTACAATGAGCAGTTCTTC. Translated: CASSAPSTAYNEQFF. Drawing the rest from reference TRBV9 and TRBJ2-1, the complete variable domain is DSGVTQTPKHLITATGQRVTLRCSPRSGDLSVYWYQQSLDQGLQFLIQYYNGEERAKGNILERFSAQQFPDLHSELNLSSLELGDSALYFCASSAPSTAYNEQFFGPGTRLTVL.

The rearrangement links TRBV15 to TRBJ1-5; D gene unclear. The V gene lost 3 bases and the J gene lost 4 bases, with 4 bases spanning the gap. The germline V gene has CDR1 LNHNV and CDR2 YYDKDF (reference sequence). CDR3 length: 12 amino acids. The CDR3 reads CATSRTNQPQHF. The CDR3 bases are TGTGCCACCAGCAGGACGAATCAGCCCCAGCATTTT.

V usage is TRBV7-9 and J usage is TRBJ1-2; D call uncertain. The V gene lost 5 bases and the J gene lost 8 bases, with 9 bases spanning the gap. Looked up from germline, CDR1 is SEHNR and CDR2 is FQNEAQ (reference sequence). This CDR3 contains 11 residues. Here the CDR3 DNA reads TGTGCCAGCAGCCCAAACCCAGGCTACACCTTC. Translation: CASSPNPGYTF.

This chain connects TRBV4-1 to TRBJ1-6, with 9 bases that match TRBD1. Germline values: CDR1 MGHRA, CDR2 YSYEKL. This CDR3 spans 15 amino acids. J lost 9 bases, V lost 2 bases, and 5 bases had no gene match. CDR3 sequence (DNA): TGCGCCAGCAGCCAATTACAGGGGGCTTTTTCACCCCTCCACTTT. It encodes CASSQLQGAFSPLHF.

V gene TRBV4-2 combines with J gene TRBJ2-6; possibly TRBD1 for D (6 bases). The CDR3 is made up of 18 amino acids. Germline-derived CDR1 and CDR2 are LGHNA and YNFKEQ. The V and J ends lost 5 bases and 2 bases respectively, with 19 bases between them. The CDR3 nucleotides are TGTGCCAGCAGCTTTATCGTCTCAGGGGAACCTGGGGCCAACGTCCTGACTTTC. This codes for CASSFIVSGEPGANVLTF.

The V gene is TRBV4-1, the J gene TRBJ2-7; 9 bases line up with TRBD1. The trim removed 9 bases at V and 5 bases at J, leaving 11 bases unmatched. Germline loops: CDR1 MGHRA, CDR2 YSYEKL. This CDR3 spans 14 amino acids. The DNA of the CDR3 is TGCGCCAGTAGCGGTTCGGGACAGGGTCACGAGCAGTACTTC. This translates into CASSGSGQGHEQYF.

The rearrangement joins TRBV30 to TRBJ2-3; D unclear. The CDR3 sequence is 13 residues long. Germline V gene sequence: CDR1 GTSNPN, CDR2 SVGIG (reference sequence). Trimming pared 4 bases from V and 2 bases from J, leaving 10 bases between. The CDR3 region is CAWIQDLTDTQYF. CDR3 DNA: TGTGCCTGGATTCAGGACCTCACAGATACGCAGTATTTT.